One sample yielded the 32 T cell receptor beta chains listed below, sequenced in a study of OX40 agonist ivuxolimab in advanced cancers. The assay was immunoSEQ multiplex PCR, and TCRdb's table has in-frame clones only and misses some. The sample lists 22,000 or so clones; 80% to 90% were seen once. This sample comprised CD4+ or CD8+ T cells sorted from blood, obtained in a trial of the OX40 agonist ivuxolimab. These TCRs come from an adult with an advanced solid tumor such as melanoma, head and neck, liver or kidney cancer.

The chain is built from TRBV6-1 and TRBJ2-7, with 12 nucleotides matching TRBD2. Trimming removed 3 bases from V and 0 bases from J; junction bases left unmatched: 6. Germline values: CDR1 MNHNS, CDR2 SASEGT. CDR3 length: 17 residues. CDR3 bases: TGTGCCAGCAGTGACGTACTAGCGGGGGGTCCCTCCTACGAGCAGTACTTC. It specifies CASSDVLAGGPSYEQYF.

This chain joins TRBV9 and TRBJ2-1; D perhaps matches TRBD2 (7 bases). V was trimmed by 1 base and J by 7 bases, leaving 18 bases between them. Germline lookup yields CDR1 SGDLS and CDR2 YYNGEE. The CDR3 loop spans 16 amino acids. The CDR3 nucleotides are TGTGCCAGCAGCGTATTTAGGGCGGGGGCCGGGAATGAGCAGTTCTTC. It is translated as CASSVFRAGAGNEQFF. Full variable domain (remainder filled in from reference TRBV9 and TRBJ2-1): DSGVTQTPKHLITATGQRVTLRCSPRSGDLSVYWYQQSLDQGLQFLIQYYNGEERAKGNILERFSAQQFPDLHSELNLSSLELGDSALYFCASSVFRAGAGNEQFFGPGTRLTVL.

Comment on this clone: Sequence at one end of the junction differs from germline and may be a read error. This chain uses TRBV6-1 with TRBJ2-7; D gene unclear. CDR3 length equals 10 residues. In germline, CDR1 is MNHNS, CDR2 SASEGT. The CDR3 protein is CASSEGLESF. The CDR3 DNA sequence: TGTGCCAGCAGTGAGGGCTTAGAGTCCTTC.

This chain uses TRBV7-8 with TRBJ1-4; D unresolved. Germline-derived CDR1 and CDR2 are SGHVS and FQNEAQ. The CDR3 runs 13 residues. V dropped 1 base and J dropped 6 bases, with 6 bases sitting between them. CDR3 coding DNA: TGTGCCAGCAGCTTAGTTACTGATGAAAAACTGTTTTTT. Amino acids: CASSLVTDEKLFF. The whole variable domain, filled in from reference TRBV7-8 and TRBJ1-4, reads GAGVSQSPRYKVAKRGQDVALRCDPISGHVSLFWYQQALGQGPEFLTYFQNEAQLDKSGLPSDRFFAERPEGSVSTLKIQRTQQEDSAVYLCASSLVTDEKLFFGSGTQLSVL.

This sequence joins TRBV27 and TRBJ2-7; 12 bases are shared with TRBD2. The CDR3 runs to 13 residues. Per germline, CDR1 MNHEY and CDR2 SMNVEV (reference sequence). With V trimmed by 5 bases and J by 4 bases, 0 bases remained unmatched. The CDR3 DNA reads TGTGCCAGCAGTCTAGCGGGAGGGTACGAGCAGTACTTC. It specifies CASSLAGGYEQYF.

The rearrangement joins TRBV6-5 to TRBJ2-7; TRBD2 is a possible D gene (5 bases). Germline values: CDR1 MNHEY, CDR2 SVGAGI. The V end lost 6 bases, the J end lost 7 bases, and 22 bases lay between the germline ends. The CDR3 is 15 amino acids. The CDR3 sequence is CASSPEGWEYGEQYF. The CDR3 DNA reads TGTGCCAGCAGCCCTGAAGGGTGGGAGTATGGAGAGCAGTACTTC.

DNA for the CDR3: TGTGCCAGCAGTTACTCGGCAGCTGGGGGTCAGTACTTC. The encoded protein is CASSYSAAGGQYF. This rearrangement joins TRBV6-5 to TRBJ2-7; D possibly matches TRBD1 or TRBD2 (5 bases each). CDR1 is MNHEY and CDR2 is SVGAGI in the germline V gene. Trimming left V 0 bases short and J 10 bases short, with 13 bases between. This CDR3 comprises 13 residues.

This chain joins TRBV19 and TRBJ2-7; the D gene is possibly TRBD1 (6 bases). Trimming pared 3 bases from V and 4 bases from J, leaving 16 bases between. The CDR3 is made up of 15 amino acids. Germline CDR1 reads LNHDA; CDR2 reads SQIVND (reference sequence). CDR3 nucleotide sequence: TGTGCCAGTAGTATGAACCCGCTACAGGGTTACGAGCAGTACTTC. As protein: CASSMNPLQGYEQYF.

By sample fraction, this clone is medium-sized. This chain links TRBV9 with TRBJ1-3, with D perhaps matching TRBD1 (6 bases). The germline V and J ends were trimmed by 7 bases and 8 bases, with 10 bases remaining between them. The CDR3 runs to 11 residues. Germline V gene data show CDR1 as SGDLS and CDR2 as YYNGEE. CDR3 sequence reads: CASGGGDTIYF. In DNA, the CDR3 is TGTGCCAGCGGGGGCGGGGACACCATATATTTT.

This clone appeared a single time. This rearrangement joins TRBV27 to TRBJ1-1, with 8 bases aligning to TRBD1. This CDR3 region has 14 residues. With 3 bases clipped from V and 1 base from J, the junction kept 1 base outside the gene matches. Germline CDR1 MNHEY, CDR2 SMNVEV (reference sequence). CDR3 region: CASSLQGANTEAFF. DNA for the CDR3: TGTGCCAGCAGTTTGCAGGGGGCGAACACTGAAGCTTTCTTT.

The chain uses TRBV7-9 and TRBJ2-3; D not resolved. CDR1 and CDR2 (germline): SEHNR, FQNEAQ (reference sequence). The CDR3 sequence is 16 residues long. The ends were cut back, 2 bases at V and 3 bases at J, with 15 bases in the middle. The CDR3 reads CASSLPDDILTDTQYF. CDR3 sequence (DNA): TGTGCCAGCAGCTTACCCGACGACATCCTAACAGATACGCAGTATTTT. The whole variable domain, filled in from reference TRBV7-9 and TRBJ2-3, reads DTGVSQNPRHKITKRGQNVTFRCDPISEHNRLYWYRQTLGQGPEFLTYFQNEAQLEKSRLLSDRFSAERPKGSFSTLEIQRTEQGDSAMYLCASSLPDDILTDTQYFGPGTRLTVL.

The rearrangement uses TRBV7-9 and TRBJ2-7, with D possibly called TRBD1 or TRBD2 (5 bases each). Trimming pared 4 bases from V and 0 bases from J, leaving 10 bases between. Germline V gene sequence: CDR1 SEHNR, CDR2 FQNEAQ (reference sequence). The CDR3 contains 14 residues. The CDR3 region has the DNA TGTGCCAGCAGCTCCAGGGAGAGCTCCTACGAGCAGTACTTC. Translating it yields CASSSRESSYEQYF.

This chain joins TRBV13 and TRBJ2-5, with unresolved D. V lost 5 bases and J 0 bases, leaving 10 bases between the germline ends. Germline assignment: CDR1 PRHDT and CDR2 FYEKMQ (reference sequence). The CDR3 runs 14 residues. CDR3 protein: CASSPDGYQETQYF. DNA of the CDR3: TGTGCCAGCAGCCCGGACGGGTACCAAGAGACCCAGTACTTC.

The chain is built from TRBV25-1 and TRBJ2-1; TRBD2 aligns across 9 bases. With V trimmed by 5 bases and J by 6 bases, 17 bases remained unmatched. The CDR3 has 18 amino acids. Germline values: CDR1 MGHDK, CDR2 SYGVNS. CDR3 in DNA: TGTGCCAGCAGTTTATTCGACAGAGTACTAGCGGGCCTCAATGAGCAGTTCTTC. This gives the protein CASSLFDRVLAGLNEQFF. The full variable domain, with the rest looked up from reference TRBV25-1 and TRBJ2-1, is EADIYQTPRYLVIGTGKKITLECSQTMGHDKMYWYQQDPGMELHLIHYSYGVNSTEKGDLSSESTVSRIRTEHFPLTLESARPSHTSQYLCASSLFDRVLAGLNEQFFGPGTRLTVL.

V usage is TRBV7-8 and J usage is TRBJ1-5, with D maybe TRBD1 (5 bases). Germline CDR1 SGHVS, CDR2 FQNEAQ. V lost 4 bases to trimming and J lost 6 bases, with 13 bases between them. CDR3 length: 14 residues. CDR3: CASSSGALGQPQHF. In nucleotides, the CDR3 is TGTGCCAGCAGCTCCGGGGCGCTGGGTCAGCCCCAGCATTTT.

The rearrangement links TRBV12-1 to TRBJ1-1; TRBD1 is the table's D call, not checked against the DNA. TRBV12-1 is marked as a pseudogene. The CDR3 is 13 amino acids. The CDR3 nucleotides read TGTGCCAGCAGCGCGACAGATAACACTGAAGCTTTCTTT. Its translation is CASSATDNTEAFF.

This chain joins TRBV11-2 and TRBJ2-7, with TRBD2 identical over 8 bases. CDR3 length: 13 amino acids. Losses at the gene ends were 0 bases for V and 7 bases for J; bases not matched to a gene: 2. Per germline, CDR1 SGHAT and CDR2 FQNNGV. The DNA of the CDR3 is TGTGCCAGCAGCTTAGAGGCTAGCGGGGAGCAGTACTTC. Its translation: CASSLEASGEQYF.

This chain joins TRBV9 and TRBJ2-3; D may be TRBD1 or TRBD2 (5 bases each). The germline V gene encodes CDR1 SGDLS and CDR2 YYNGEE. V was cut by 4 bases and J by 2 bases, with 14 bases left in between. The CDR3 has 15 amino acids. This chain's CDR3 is CASSSSGTATDTQYF. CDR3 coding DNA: TGTGCCAGCAGCTCTTCCGGGACCGCCACAGATACGCAGTATTTT.

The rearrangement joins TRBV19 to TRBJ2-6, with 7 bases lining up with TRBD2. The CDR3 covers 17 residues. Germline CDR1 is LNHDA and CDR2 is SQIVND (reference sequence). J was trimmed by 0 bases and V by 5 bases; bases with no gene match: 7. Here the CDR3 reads CASSQGLIFSGANVLTF. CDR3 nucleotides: TGTGCCAGTAGTCAGGGACTAATTTTCTCTGGGGCCAACGTCCTGACTTTC.

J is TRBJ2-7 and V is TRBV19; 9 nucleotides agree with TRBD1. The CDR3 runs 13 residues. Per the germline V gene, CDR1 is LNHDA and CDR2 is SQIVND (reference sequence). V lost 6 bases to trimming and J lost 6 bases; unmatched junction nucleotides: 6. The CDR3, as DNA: TGTGCCAGTAGCGGACAGGGGACCCCCGAGCAGTACTTC. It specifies CASSGQGTPEQYF.

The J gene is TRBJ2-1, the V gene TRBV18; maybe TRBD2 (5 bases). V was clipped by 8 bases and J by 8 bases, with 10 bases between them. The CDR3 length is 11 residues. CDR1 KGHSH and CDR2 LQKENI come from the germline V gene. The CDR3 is CASQVGDEQFF. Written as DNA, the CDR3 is TGTGCCAGCCAGGTCGGGGATGAGCAGTTCTTC.

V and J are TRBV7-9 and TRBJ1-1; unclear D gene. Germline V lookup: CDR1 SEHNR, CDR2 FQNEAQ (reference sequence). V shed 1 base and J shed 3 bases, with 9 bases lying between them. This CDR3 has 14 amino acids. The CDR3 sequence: CASSLVEQYTEAFF. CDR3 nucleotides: TGTGCCAGCAGCTTAGTCGAGCAATACACTGAAGCTTTCTTT.

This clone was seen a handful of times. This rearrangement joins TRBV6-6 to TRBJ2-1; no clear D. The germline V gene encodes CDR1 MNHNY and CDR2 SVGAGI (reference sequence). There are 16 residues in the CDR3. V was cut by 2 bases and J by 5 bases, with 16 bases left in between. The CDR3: CASSYPSGPEHNEQFF. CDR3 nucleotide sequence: TGTGCCAGCAGTTACCCCTCGGGCCCGGAACACAATGAGCAGTTCTTC.

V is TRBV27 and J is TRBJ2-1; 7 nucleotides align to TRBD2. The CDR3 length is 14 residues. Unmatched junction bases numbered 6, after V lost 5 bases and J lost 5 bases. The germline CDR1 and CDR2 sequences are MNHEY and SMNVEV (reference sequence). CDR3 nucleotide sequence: TGTGCCAGCAGTCCGACCGGGACTAACAATGAGCAGTTCTTC. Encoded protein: CASSPTGTNNEQFF.

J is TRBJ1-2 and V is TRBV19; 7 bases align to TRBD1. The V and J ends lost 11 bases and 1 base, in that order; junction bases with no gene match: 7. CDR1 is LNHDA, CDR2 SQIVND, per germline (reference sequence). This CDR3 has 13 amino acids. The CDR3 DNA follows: TGTGCCGCCCCGGGACAGATTAACTATGGCTACACCTTC. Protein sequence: CAAPGQINYGYTF.

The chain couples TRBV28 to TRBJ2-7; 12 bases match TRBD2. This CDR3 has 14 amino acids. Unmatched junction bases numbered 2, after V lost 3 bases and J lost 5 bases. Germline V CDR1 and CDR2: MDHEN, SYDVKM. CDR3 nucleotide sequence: TGTGCCAGCAGTTTGACTAGCGGGAGTAACGAGCAGTACTTC. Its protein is CASSLTSGSNEQYF. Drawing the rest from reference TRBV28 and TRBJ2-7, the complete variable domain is DVKVTQSSRYLVKRTGEKVFLECVQDMDHENMFWYRQDPGLGLRLIYFSYDVKMKEKGDIPEGYSVSREKKERFSLILESASTNQTSMYLCASSLTSGSNEQYFGPGTRLTVT.

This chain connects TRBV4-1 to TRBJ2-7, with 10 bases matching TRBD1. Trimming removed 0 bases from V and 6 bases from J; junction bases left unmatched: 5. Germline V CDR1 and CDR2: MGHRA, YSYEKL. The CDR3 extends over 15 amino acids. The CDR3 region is CASSQDDGTGVEQYF. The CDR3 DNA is TGCGCCAGCAGCCAAGATGATGGGACAGGGGTCGAGCAGTACTTC.

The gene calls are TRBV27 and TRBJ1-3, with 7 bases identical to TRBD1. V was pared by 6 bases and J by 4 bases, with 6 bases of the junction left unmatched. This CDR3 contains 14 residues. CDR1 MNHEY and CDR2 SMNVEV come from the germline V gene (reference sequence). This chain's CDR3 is CASRDGTAGNTIYF. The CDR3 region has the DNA TGTGCCAGCAGAGATGGGACAGCCGGAAACACCATATATTTT.

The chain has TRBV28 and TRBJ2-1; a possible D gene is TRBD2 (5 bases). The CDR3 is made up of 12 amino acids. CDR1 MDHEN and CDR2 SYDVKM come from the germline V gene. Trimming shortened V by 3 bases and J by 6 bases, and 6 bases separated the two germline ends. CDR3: CASSFRGNEQFF. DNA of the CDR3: TGTGCCAGCAGTTTCCGGGGCAATGAGCAGTTCTTC.

In DNA form, the CDR3 reads TGTGCCACCAGCTACAGGGGGCGAAAAGACGAGCAGTACTTC. It encodes CATSYRGRKDEQYF. The rearrangement uses TRBV15 and TRBJ2-7; 9 positions match TRBD1. Germline CDR1 is LNHNV and CDR2 is YYDKDF (reference sequence). This CDR3 is built from 14 residues. V was clipped by 5 bases and J by 5 bases; unmatched bases: 7.

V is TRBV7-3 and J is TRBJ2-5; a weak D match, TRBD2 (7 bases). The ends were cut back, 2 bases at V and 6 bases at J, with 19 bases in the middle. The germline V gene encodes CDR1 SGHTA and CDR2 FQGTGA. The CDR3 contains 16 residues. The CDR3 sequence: CASSLVGGPLDKTQYF. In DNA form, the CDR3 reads TGTGCCAGCAGCTTAGTCGGGGGGCCACTTGATAAGACCCAGTACTTC.

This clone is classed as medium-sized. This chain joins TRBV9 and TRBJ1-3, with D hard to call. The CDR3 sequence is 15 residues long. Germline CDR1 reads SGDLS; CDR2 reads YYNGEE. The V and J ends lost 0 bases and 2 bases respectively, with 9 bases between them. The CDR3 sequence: CASSVGHAPGNTIYF. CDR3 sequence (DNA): TGTGCCAGCAGCGTAGGACATGCCCCTGGAAACACCATATATTTT.